The T cell receptor beta chain under discussion was sequenced for a study of blood T cell repertoires in COVID-19. Overall study context: Some COVID-19 samples were acute and others convalescent; all came from the United States, Italy and Spain. T cells, B-cell-depleted T cells, or PBMCs supplied cDNA or gDNA.

The germline CDR1 and CDR2 sequences are SNHLY and FYNNEI. The CDR3 length is 18 residues. V was shortened by 4 bases and J by 0 bases, with 16 bases between the two germline ends. This clone is a singleton in its sample. As handled by the study authors: Cell counts per sample came from amplifying reference gene primers. TCRdb's copy holds only in-frame clones and misses some; the assay was immunoSEQ multiplex PCR. D and trimming were read from the DNA, whereas the V and J calls and clone size are those reported in that table. Here the sample spans about 320,000 clones, around 88% being singletons. This TCR came from a woman in her 30s with COVID-19, enrolled during active disease. Sequencing used peripheral blood. The chain joins TRBV2 to TRBJ2-6; D unresolved. CDR3 DNA sequence: TGTGCCAGCAGTGTTTCCAGGATATCAAGCTCTGGGGCCAACGTCCTGACTTTC. Translation: CASSVSRISSSGANVLTF.